The 21 T cell receptor beta chains reported below all come from one sample, sequenced in a study of beta chain features in type 1 diabetes. Study-level points and caveats: When Type 1 diabetes patients were examined, their TCRB CDR3s proved moderately but significantly shorter in all four CD4+ subsets.

These receptors have no identified antigens. Expressed TCRB transcripts were sequenced because the entire RNA isolate underwent reverse transcription. Sequencing was performed with immunoSEQ multiplex PCR; in TCRdb, only in-frame clones are kept and a portion is missing. The sample yields about 70,000 clones, around 49% seen once. Sample: central memory CD4+ T cells from blood. These receptors were obtained from a man younger than 40 with type 1 diabetes.

This clone was observed a few times. V gene TRBV30 combines with J gene TRBJ2-3, with 7 bases aligning to TRBD2. CDR1 and CDR2 (germline): GTSNPN, SVGIG (reference sequence). The length of the CDR3 is 15 residues. Losses at the gene ends were 4 bases for V and 0 bases for J; bases not matched to a gene: 7. The CDR3 is CAWKGLSTSTDTQYF. The CDR3 DNA reads TGTGCCTGGAAGGGACTAAGTACTAGCACAGATACGCAGTATTTT.

CDR3 sequence (DNA): TGTGCCAGCAGCTTCGGAGGAGGGAACTATGGCTACACCTTC. As protein: CASSFGGGNYGYTF. This sequence joins TRBV5-4 and TRBJ1-2; D remains unclear. The CDR3 runs 14 residues. Germline CDR1 SGHNT, CDR2 YYREEE (reference sequence). V shed 2 bases and J shed 2 bases, with 10 bases lying between them.

This rearrangement joins TRBV11-2 to TRBJ1-5; D is perhaps TRBD1 (5 bases). With 3 bases removed from V and 2 bases from J, the gap between germline ends came to 11 bases. The CDR3 consists of 15 residues. Germline CDR1 and CDR2: SGHAT and FQNNGV. The CDR3 DNA reads TGTGCCAGCAGCTTCGACAGCATCGGCAATCAGCCCCAGCATTTT. Translating gives CASSFDSIGNQPQHF.

The genes are TRBV30 and TRBJ2-5; 9 bases fit TRBD2. CDR3 length: 14 residues. Germline V CDR1 and CDR2: GTSNPN, SVGIG (reference sequence). Trimming took 3 bases from V and 1 from J; bases not matched to a gene: 3. The CDR3 is CAWSGGGGQETQYF. In nucleotides, the CDR3 is TGTGCCTGGAGCGGCGGGGGGGGCCAAGAGACCCAGTACTTC.

Notes on this clone: Other nucleotide sequences from this sample produce the same CDR3. CDR3 region: CASSPAGTGGGEQYF. CDR3 nucleotide sequence: TGTGCCAGCTCACCCGCCGGGACAGGTGGCGGCGAGCAGTACTTC. The V and J genes are TRBV18 and TRBJ2-7, with 8 bases aligning to TRBD1. Germline V gene data show CDR1 as KGHSH and CDR2 as LQKENI. The CDR3 contains 15 residues. V was pared by 3 bases and J by 6 bases, with 10 bases of the junction left unmatched.

This clone appeared a few times. The chain links TRBV7-9 to TRBJ2-5, with 8 bases matching TRBD1. Germline V gene data show CDR1 as SEHNR and CDR2 as FQNEAQ (reference sequence). V gave up 5 bases and J gave up 4 bases; unmatched junction bases: 12. The CDR3 contains 16 residues. CDR3 region: CASSPGGTGYLETQYF. CDR3 DNA sequence: TGTGCCAGCAGCCCCGGAGGGACAGGTTATCTAGAGACCCAGTACTTC.

This clone has a handful of counts. The chain has TRBV19 and TRBJ2-7, with a possible D match to TRBD2 (7 bases). Trimming removed 3 bases from V and 0 bases from J, with 12 bases in between. Germline CDR1 and CDR2: LNHDA and SQIVND (reference sequence). The CDR3 extends over 15 amino acids. CDR3 sequence (DNA): TGTGCCAGTAGTATTGGCGGGGGCCACTCCTACGAGCAGTACTTC. Translation: CASSIGGGHSYEQYF.

This clone was picked up a small number of times. The rearrangement joins TRBV7-9 to TRBJ2-5, with D possibly being TRBD2 (6 bases). Germline CDR1 reads SEHNR; CDR2 reads FQNEAQ (reference sequence). The CDR3 contains 14 residues. V was clipped by 10 bases and J by 4 bases, with 19 bases between them. The CDR3 is CATSTSSVGETQYF. The CDR3 region has the DNA TGTGCCACCTCAACTTCTAGCGTAGGAGAGACCCAGTACTTC.

The CDR3 nucleotides read TGTGCCAGTTTTCAGGGATCCTATAATTCACCCCTCCACTTT. This translates into CASFQGSYNSPLHF. V usage is TRBV2 and J usage is TRBJ1-6; TRBD1 is a possible D gene (5 bases). This CDR3 is 14 amino acids long. The germline gives CDR1 SNHLY, CDR2 FYNNEI. Trimming pared 9 bases from V and 1 base from J, leaving 10 bases between. Together with reference TRBV2 and TRBJ1-6, the CDR3 gives the full variable domain: EPEVTQTPSHQVTQMGQEVILRCVPISNHLYFYWYRQILGQKVEFLVSFYNNEISEKSEIFDDQFSVERPDGSNFTLKIRSTKLEDSAMYFCASFQGSYNSPLHFGNGTRLTVT.

This clone appeared a few times. The gene calls are TRBV4-2 and TRBJ2-4; no clear D gene. The CDR3 consists of 16 residues. Trimming left V 4 bases short and J 2 bases short, with 15 bases between. Germline CDR1 and CDR2: LGHNA and YNFKEQ. DNA for the CDR3: TGTGCCAGCAGCCTAAACTTTGGAGAAACCAAAAACATTCAGTACTTC. Translated, it gives CASSLNFGETKNIQYF.

J is TRBJ2-3 and V is TRBV5-1, with D maybe TRBD1 (5 bases). The CDR3 is 14 residues long. The germline V and J ends were trimmed by 0 bases and 4 bases, with 9 bases remaining between them. The germline CDR1 and CDR2 sequences are SGHRS and YFSETQ. The CDR3 bases are TGCGCCAGCAGCTTGGCAGGGTGGGCAGATACGCAGTATTTT. This sequence encodes CASSLAGWADTQYF.

This clone has a handful of counts. This chain uses TRBV7-9 with TRBJ1-2; D gene unclear. The CDR3 contains 15 residues. Trimming removed 5 bases at V and 6 bases at J, with 19 bases between. The V gene's germline CDR1 is SEHNR and CDR2 FQNEAQ (reference sequence). For the CDR3, the DNA is TGTGCCAGCAGCCCAACTGAGCGGATAGGTCATGGCTACACCTTC. This encodes CASSPTERIGHGYTF.

V usage is TRBV30 and J usage is TRBJ2-7, with D possibly TRBD1 on 6 matching bases. Germline values: CDR1 GTSNPN, CDR2 SVGIG (reference sequence). V was trimmed by 0 bases and J by 5 bases, leaving 8 bases between them. This CDR3 is 12 amino acids long. The CDR3 reads CAWSVQGDEQYF. DNA for the CDR3: TGTGCCTGGAGTGTACAGGGTGACGAGCAGTACTTC. Full variable domain (outside the CDR3, taken from reference TRBV30 and TRBJ2-7): SQTIHQWPATLVQPVGSPLSLECTVEGTSNPNLYWYRQAAGRGLQLLFYSVGIGQISSEVPQNLSASRPQDRQFILSSKKLLLSDSGFYLCAWSVQGDEQYFGPGTRLTVT.

This clone was seen once. The V call is TRBV6-1, the J call TRBJ1-4; unclear D gene. Germline V CDR1 and CDR2: MNHNS, SASEGT. V lost 6 bases and J 8 bases, leaving 13 bases between the germline ends. CDR3 length equals 13 residues. The CDR3 loop is CASREQSEEKLFF. CDR3 DNA: TGTGCCAGCAGGGAGCAGTCAGAGGAAAAACTGTTTTTT.

The chain employs TRBV28 and TRBJ2-5, with D perhaps matching TRBD2 (6 bases). The DNA end lines up better with TRBJ2-7; the J call may be wrong. The CDR3 runs to 15 residues. CDR1 is MDHEN and CDR2 is SYDVKM in the germline V gene. This CDR3 reads CASSLMREVGYEQYF. The CDR3 DNA sequence: TGTGCCAGCAGTTTAATGCGGGAAGTGGGCTACGAGCAGTACTTC.

A remark on this clone: An end of the junction differs from the germline gene, which may be a read error. V usage is TRBV7-7 and J usage is TRBJ2-7, with 7 bases lining up with TRBD1. The CDR3 sequence is 13 residues long. CDR1 is SSHAT, CDR2 FNYEAQ, per germline (reference sequence). CDR3: CASSRDRDHEQYF. CDR3 DNA sequence: TGTGCTAGCAGCCGAGACAGGGACCACGAGCAGTACTTC.

The chain uses TRBV4-1 and TRBJ1-2; TRBD1 matches 12 bases. V lost 0 bases to trimming and J lost 3 bases; unmatched junction nucleotides: 14. The CDR3 covers 20 residues. Germline loops: CDR1 MGHRA, CDR2 YSYEKL. This CDR3 reads CASSQEFIGDRGRLDYGYTF. DNA for the CDR3: TGCGCCAGCAGCCAAGAGTTCATTGGGGACAGGGGGCGACTGGACTATGGCTACACCTTC.

The chain employs TRBV6-1 and TRBJ2-1; weak D call: TRBD1 (5 bases). The V gene lost 7 bases and the J gene lost 6 bases, with 10 bases spanning the gap. CDR1 is MNHNS, CDR2 SASEGT, per germline. This CDR3 has 12 amino acids. DNA of the CDR3: TGTGCCAGCAATACCGACAGCAATGAGCAGTTCTTC. Translation gives CASNTDSNEQFF.

Remarks on this clone: One junction end disagrees with the germline gene, perhaps due to a read error. This chain uses TRBV2 with TRBJ2-5; 7 bases line up with TRBD1. The CDR3 extends over 14 amino acids. Germline V lookup: CDR1 SNHLY, CDR2 FYNNEI. The CDR3 region is CASTRDSGGEAQYF. The CDR3 DNA is TGTGCCAGCACTCGGGACAGTGGTGGAGAGGCCCAGTACTTC.

This clone was counted between two and nine times. The CDR3 here is CASSLSPANTGELFF. The CDR3 DNA reads TGTGCCAGCAGCTTAAGTCCGGCGAACACCGGGGAGCTGTTTTTT. This chain joins TRBV7-2 and TRBJ2-2; D gene ambiguous. Germline CDR1 reads SGHTA; CDR2 reads FQGNSA. The CDR3 loop spans 15 amino acids. The V gene lost 2 bases and the J gene lost 0 bases, with 7 bases spanning the gap.

The chain employs TRBV6-5 and TRBJ1-3; no firm D call. The CDR3 length is 14 residues. Germline CDR1 MNHEY, CDR2 SVGAGI. V was clipped by 8 bases and J by 4 bases, with 15 bases between them. The chain's CDR3 is CASSLTLQGNTIYF. The CDR3 nucleotides are TGTGCCAGCTCCTTAACCCTCCAGGGAAACACCATATATTTT.